The rows below give T cell receptor beta chains drawn from one sample of a study of graft-versus-host responses after intestinal transplantation. Assay used: immunoSEQ multiplex PCR; TCRdb lists only in-frame clones, some missing. The data contain 40,000 to 45,000 clones, about 90% of them singletons. The sample here was PBMCs, taken about 310 days after intestinal transplant. The receptors derive from a human patient who received an intestinal transplant, so some T cells may come from the graft donor. Each CDR3 is given with its conserved first and last residue. Fields, in order: D gene, clone size, J gene, V gene, CDR3 DNA, CDR3 protein. The D gene is left open where the match is weak. For some rows the clone size is stated as once, few or many, or as a class when expanded; others skip it.

d_gene: TRBD1; abundance: NA; j_gene: TRBJ2-1; v_gene: TRBV18; CDR3nt: TGTGCCAGCTCACAGGTAGGACAGGGCTCCTACAATGAGCAGTTCTTC; CDR3aa: CASSQVGQGSYNEQFF
d_gene: TRBD2; abundance: NA; j_gene: TRBJ2-3; v_gene: TRBV7-2; CDR3nt: TGTGCCAGCAGCTCAAGACTAGCGTCGTACACAGATACGCAGTATTTT; CDR3aa: CASSSRLASYTDTQYF
d_gene: NA; abundance: NA; j_gene: TRBJ1-2; v_gene: TRBV14; CDR3nt: TGTGCCAGCAGCCCCTCGATGGTCGGGGGTTATGGCTACACCTTC; CDR3aa: CASSPSMVGGYGYTF
d_gene: NA; abundance: NA; j_gene: TRBJ2-6; v_gene: TRBV19; CDR3nt: TGTGCCAGTAGTGTGCTCTCTGGGGCCAACGTCCTGACTTTC; CDR3aa: CASSVLSGANVLTF
d_gene: NA; abundance: NA; j_gene: TRBJ2-5; v_gene: TRBV5-5; CDR3nt: TGTGCCAGCAGCTCCCCCCAGAGGGCCCAAGAGACCCAGTACTTC; CDR3aa: CASSSPQRAQETQYF
d_gene: NA; abundance: NA; j_gene: TRBJ1-2; v_gene: TRBV15; CDR3nt: TGTGCCACCAGCAGAGATCTCCAGGTTAACTATGGCTACACCTTC; CDR3aa: CATSRDLQVNYGYTF
d_gene: NA; abundance: NA; j_gene: TRBJ2-7; v_gene: TRBV5-6; CDR3nt: TGTGCCAGCAGCTTGCCCGGGGACTCCTACGAGCAGTACTTC; CDR3aa: CASSLPGDSYEQYF
d_gene: NA; abundance: once; j_gene: TRBJ1-1; v_gene: TRBV15; CDR3nt: TGTGCCACCAGCAGAGGGATTGGGAACACTGAAGCTTTCTTT; CDR3aa: CATSRGIGNTEAFF
d_gene: TRBD1; abundance: NA; j_gene: TRBJ2-4; v_gene: TRBV6-1; CDR3nt: TGTGCCAGCAGTGTCGCAGGGGGCGTCGACATTCAGTACTTC; CDR3aa: CASSVAGGVDIQYF
d_gene: TRBD1; abundance: NA; j_gene: TRBJ2-5; v_gene: TRBV18; CDR3nt: TGTGCCAGCTCACCCGGGACAGAGACCCGGTACTTC; CDR3aa: CASSPGTETRYF
d_gene: TRBD1; abundance: NA; j_gene: TRBJ1-1; v_gene: TRBV28; CDR3nt: TGTGCCAGCAGTTTACTGACAGGGGGCTTGGAAGCTTTCTTT; CDR3aa: CASSLLTGGLEAFF
d_gene: NA; abundance: NA; j_gene: TRBJ2-4; v_gene: TRBV2; CDR3nt: TGTGCCAGCAGGGCGGGCCTAACAGGTGGTAAAAACATTCAGTACTTC; CDR3aa: CASRAGLTGGKNIQYF
d_gene: NA; abundance: NA; j_gene: TRBJ2-5; v_gene: TRBV6-1; CDR3nt: TGTGCCAGCAGGGACTACCAAGAGACCCAGTACTTC; CDR3aa: CASRDYQETQYF
d_gene: NA; abundance: NA; j_gene: TRBJ1-2; v_gene: TRBV7-2; CDR3nt: TGTGCCAGCAGCCCCTCGGGACGATGGGGCTACACCTTC; CDR3aa: CASSPSGRWGYTF
d_gene: NA; abundance: NA; j_gene: TRBJ2-7; v_gene: TRBV7-2; CDR3nt: TGTGCCAGCAGCTTAGCCGGGACGGAATTCTACGAGCAGTACTTC; CDR3aa: CASSLAGTEFYEQYF
d_gene: NA; abundance: NA; j_gene: TRBJ2-5; v_gene: TRBV5-4; CDR3nt: TGTGCCAGCAGCTTCTTACAGGGAGAGACCCAGTACTTC; CDR3aa: CASSFLQGETQYF
d_gene: NA; abundance: NA; j_gene: TRBJ2-3; v_gene: TRBV9; CDR3nt: TGTGCCAGCAGCGTAGAAGGGGGTCTCACAGATACGCAGTATTTT; CDR3aa: CASSVEGGLTDTQYF
d_gene: NA; abundance: NA; j_gene: TRBJ1-1; v_gene: TRBV27; CDR3nt: TGTGCCGCTGGGCACGGGAACACTGAAGCTTTCTTT; CDR3aa: CAAGHGNTEAFF
d_gene: TRBD1; abundance: NA; j_gene: TRBJ2-7; v_gene: TRBV6-6; CDR3nt: TGTGCCAGCAGCGGACAGGGGACCCGCTACGAGCAGTACTTC; CDR3aa: CASSGQGTRYEQYF
d_gene: NA; abundance: NA; j_gene: TRBJ2-2; v_gene: TRBV7-6; CDR3nt: TGTGCCAGCAGAAATAAACAGGGGAACACCGGGGAGCTGTTTTTT; CDR3aa: CASRNKQGNTGELFF
d_gene: TRBD1; abundance: NA; j_gene: TRBJ2-5; v_gene: TRBV6-5; CDR3nt: TGTGCCAGCAGCAGGGGGGAGACCCAGTACTTC; CDR3aa: CASSRGETQYF
d_gene: TRBD2; abundance: NA; j_gene: TRBJ2-3; v_gene: TRBV29-1; CDR3nt: TGCAGCGTTGAGCGGGGGGGCCGGGATACGCAGTATTTT; CDR3aa: CSVERGGRDTQYF
d_gene: NA; abundance: NA; j_gene: TRBJ1-6; v_gene: TRBV6-1; CDR3nt: TGTGCCAGCATCGGCCACGGCTCCTATAATTCACCCCTCCACTTT; CDR3aa: CASIGHGSYNSPLHF
d_gene: TRBD1; abundance: NA; j_gene: TRBJ2-1; v_gene: TRBV18; CDR3nt: TGTGCCAGCTCACCACCTCCGACAGGGTTGGTGAATGAGCAGTTCTTC; CDR3aa: CASSPPPTGLVNEQFF
d_gene: NA; abundance: once; j_gene: TRBJ2-2; v_gene: TRBV5-1; CDR3nt: TGCGCCAGCAGCGCACTCGGAGGAACAAACACCGGGGAGCTGTTTTTT; CDR3aa: CASSALGGTNTGELFF
d_gene: TRBD1; abundance: NA; j_gene: TRBJ1-6; v_gene: TRBV28; CDR3nt: TGTGCCAGCAGTTTAGGGGGACAGGGAGCCTCACCCCTCCACTTT; CDR3aa: CASSLGGQGASPLHF
d_gene: NA; abundance: once; j_gene: TRBJ2-3; v_gene: TRBV7-9; CDR3nt: TGTGCCAGCAGCTTAGAGGGACCCCGTACAGATACGCAGTATTTT; CDR3aa: CASSLEGPRTDTQYF
d_gene: NA; abundance: NA; j_gene: TRBJ1-5; v_gene: TRBV27; CDR3nt: TGTGCCAGCAGCAAAAAGGCATTTCGTAGCAATCAGCCCCAGCATTTT; CDR3aa: CASSKKAFRSNQPQHF
d_gene: TRBD1; abundance: NA; j_gene: TRBJ2-7; v_gene: TRBV7-6; CDR3nt: TGTGCCAGCAGCCCCCATTATAGACAGGGTGAGACGTTTTACGAGCAGTACTTC; CDR3aa: CASSPHYRQGETFYEQYF
d_gene: NA; abundance: NA; j_gene: TRBJ1-2; v_gene: TRBV6-5; CDR3nt: TGTGCCAGCAGTTACTGGGGAGGCTACACCTTC; CDR3aa: CASSYWGGYTF
d_gene: NA; abundance: NA; j_gene: TRBJ2-3; v_gene: TRBV9; CDR3nt: TGTGCCAGCAGCGTAGGGAATAGGGGGGCGGGACCACTAGATACGCAGTATTTT; CDR3aa: CASSVGNRGAGPLDTQYF
d_gene: NA; abundance: NA; j_gene: TRBJ1-5; v_gene: TRBV6-1; CDR3nt: TGTGCCAGCAGTGAAGGCCGGGTCGCTAATCAGCCCCAGCATTTT; CDR3aa: CASSEGRVANQPQHF
d_gene: NA; abundance: NA; j_gene: TRBJ1-2; v_gene: TRBV5-6; CDR3nt: TGTGCCAGCAGCTTGTTAGGGGACGGAAAGGATGGCTACACCTTC; CDR3aa: CASSLLGDGKDGYTF
d_gene: NA; abundance: NA; j_gene: TRBJ1-2; v_gene: TRBV6-5; CDR3nt: TGTGCCAGCAGTTACTTGGGGGAGGGCTATGGCTACACCTTC; CDR3aa: CASSYLGEGYGYTF
d_gene: NA; abundance: NA; j_gene: TRBJ2-5; v_gene: TRBV13; CDR3nt: TGTGCCAGCAGCTCTACTTGGCTGAGGGGTCAAGAGACCCAGTACTTC; CDR3aa: CASSSTWLRGQETQYF
d_gene: TRBD1; abundance: NA; j_gene: TRBJ1-5; v_gene: TRBV4-2; CDR3nt: TGTGCCAGCAGCCAAGGGGGACAGGATGCTCTCAATCAGCCCCAGCATTTT; CDR3aa: CASSQGGQDALNQPQHF
d_gene: NA; abundance: few; j_gene: TRBJ2-2; v_gene: TRBV6-4; CDR3nt: TGTGCCAGCAGTGACAATCCCACCGGGGAGCTGTTTTTT; CDR3aa: CASSDNPTGELFF